This is a list of T cell receptor beta chains from one sample in a study of Ad26.COV2.S vaccination and SARS-CoV-2 variants. Profiled with immunoSEQ multiplex PCR; TCRdb holds only in-frame clones, not every one. In the table there are hundreds of thousands of clones, around four fifths of which are singletons. Sequences were derived from peripheral blood, sampled in a trial of Ad26.COV2.S vaccine versus placebo. These receptors were collected from a person aged 18 to 65 who received the Ad26.COV2.S COVID-19 vaccine or a placebo. Each CDR3 is given with its conserved first and last residue. D genes are given only for firm matches. For some rows the clone size is stated as once, few or many, or as a class when expanded; others skip it.

clone_size | cdr3_length | j_call | v_call | d_call | cdr3_aa | cdr3_nt
once | 15 | TRBJ2-3 | TRBV24-1 | TRBD2 | CATPKLAVITDTQYF | TGTGCCACTCCAAAACTAGCGGTGATCACAGATACGCAGTATTTT
. | 17 | TRBJ1-5 | TRBV27 | . | CASSFYTPTGGNQPQHF | TGTGCCAGCAGTTTCTATACCCCGACAGGCGGCAATCAGCCCCAGCATTTT
. | 13 | TRBJ2-7 | TRBV19 | . | CASSIPPYGEQYF | TGTGCCAGTAGTATTCCACCGTACGGCGAGCAGTACTTC
. | 14 | TRBJ1-1 | TRBV18 | . | CASSPEVASTEAFF | TGTGCCAGCTCACCAGAGGTCGCAAGCACTGAAGCTTTCTTT
. | 16 | TRBJ1-4 | TRBV5-6 | TRBD1 | CASSLVKSTGREKLFF | TGTGCCAGCAGCTTGGTTAAGTCGACAGGGCGCGAAAAACTGTTTTTT
. | 13 | TRBJ1-4 | TRBV18 | . | CASSPNRVEKLFF | TGTGCCAGCTCACCAAACAGGGTTGAAAAACTGTTTTTT
. | 14 | TRBJ2-7 | TRBV19 | . | CASSIDHTTGEQYF | TGTGCCAGTAGTATAGATCATACAACGGGCGAGCAGTACTTC
. | 11 | TRBJ2-1 | TRBV11-3 | . | CASSFGNEQFF | TGTGCCAGCAGCTTCGGAAATGAGCAGTTCTTC
many | 15 | TRBJ2-1 | TRBV2 | . | CASSGQLTSYNEQFF | TGTGCCAGCAGCGGACAGCTGACCTCCTACAATGAGCAGTTCTTC
. | 13 | TRBJ2-1 | TRBV12-3/TRBV12-4 | . | CASTLDHYNEQFF | TGTGCCAGCACCTTGGACCATTACAATGAGCAGTTCTTC
few | 16 | TRBJ1-2 | TRBV6-2/TRBV6-3 | . | CASSTMIGGLNYGYTF | TGTGCCAGCAGCACCATGATAGGGGGATTGAACTATGGCTACACCTTC
few | 13 | TRBJ1-1 | TRBV12-5 | . | CASGPGTPTEAFF | TGTGCTAGTGGTCCCGGGACCCCAACTGAAGCTTTCTTT
. | 15 | TRBJ2-7 | TRBV13 | . | CASSFLKTESYEQYF | TGTGCCAGCAGCTTTCTTAAGACGGAATCCTACGAGCAGTACTTC
. | 11 | TRBJ2-1 | TRBV20-1 | . | CSARGDNEQFF | TGCAGTGCCAGGGGCGACAATGAGCAGTTCTTC
. | 17 | TRBJ2-5 | TRBV27 | . | CASSSLYSGRHQETQYF | TGTGCCAGCAGCTCCCTTTACTCGGGACGGCATCAAGAGACCCAGTACTTC
. | 13 | TRBJ1-5 | TRBV24-1 | . | CATSTGGFSPQHF | TGTGCCACCAGTACAGGAGGGTTTAGCCCCCAGCATTTT
. | 15 | TRBJ2-1 | TRBV25-1 | TRBD1 | CASSDPSTGDNEQFF | TGTGCCAGCAGTGACCCCTCGACAGGGGATAATGAGCAGTTCTTC
few | 15 | TRBJ2-5 | TRBV5-1 | . | CASSHGTNEKETQYF | TGCGCCAGCAGCCATGGGACCAACGAGAAAGAGACCCAGTACTTC
. | 14 | TRBJ2-1 | TRBV11-2 | TRBD1 | CASSLIGQGGEQFF | TGTGCCAGCAGCCTAATCGGACAGGGAGGAGAGCAGTTCTTC
. | 12 | TRBJ1-1 | TRBV12-3/TRBV12-4 | TRBD1 | CASSSGQGEAFF | TGTGCCAGCAGTTCGGGACAGGGAGAAGCTTTCTTT
. | 13 | TRBJ1-1 | TRBV25-1 | . | CASVDRMNTEAFF | TGTGCCAGCGTGGACAGAATGAACACTGAAGCTTTCTTT
once | 15 | TRBJ2-7 | TRBV2 | TRBD1 | CASSEQGVTTYEQYF | TGTGCCAGCAGTGAACAGGGGGTTACGACCTACGAGCAGTACTTC
. | 15 | TRBJ1-4 | TRBV19 | TRBD1 | CASSRGQASNEKLFF | TGTGCCAGTAGTCGCGGACAGGCGAGTAATGAAAAACTGTTTTTT
. | 13 | TRBJ2-1 | TRBV10-3 | . | CATTKQGRNEQFF | TGTGCCACTACCAAACAGGGGAGGAATGAGCAGTTCTTC
. | 15 | TRBJ2-5 | TRBV18 | TRBD2 | CASSPRTSGEETQYF | TGTGCCAGCTCACCAAGGACTAGCGGGGAGGAGACCCAGTACTTC
. | 13 | TRBJ1-1 | TRBV5-6 | . | CASRTGRGTEAFF | TGTGCCAGCAGAACGGGCCGCGGAACTGAAGCTTTCTTT
. | 14 | TRBJ1-1 | TRBV15 | . | CATSRTRTFSEAFF | TGTGCCACCAGCAGAACCCGGACTTTTTCTGAAGCTTTCTTT
once | 16 | TRBJ2-7 | TRBV5-6 | . | CASSLVGGPSSYEQYF | TGTGCCAGCAGCTTGGTCGGGGGGCCAAGCTCCTACGAGCAGTACTTC
. | 15 | TRBJ2-3 | TRBV18 | TRBD1 | CASSLRTGGTDTQYF | TGTGCCAGCTCGCTAAGGACAGGGGGCACAGATACGCAGTATTTT
few | 15 | TRBJ1-1 | TRBV5-1 | TRBD1 | CASSSWGQGNTEAFF | TGCGCCAGCAGCTCGTGGGGACAGGGGAACACTGAAGCTTTCTTT
. | 13 | TRBJ1-1 | TRBV5-5 | . | CASSLIPDTEAFF | TGTGCCAGCAGCTTAATACCAGACACTGAAGCTTTCTTT
. | 14 | TRBJ1-5 | TRBV6-5 | . | CASGKTGNNQPQHF | TGTGCCAGCGGAAAAACAGGGAACAATCAGCCCCAGCATTTT
. | 16 | TRBJ2-1 | TRBV4-1 | TRBD2 | CASSQVPSGGNNEQFF | TGCGCCAGCAGCCAAGTCCCTAGCGGGGGAAATAATGAGCAGTTCTTC
. | 16 | TRBJ1-2 | TRBV7-2 | . | CASSLALAGYGDGYTF | TGTGCCAGCAGCTTAGCGCTGGCAGGGTATGGAGATGGCTACACCTTC
. | 16 | TRBJ1-4 | TRBV5-1 | . | CASSPGYRAGDEKLFF | TGCGCCAGCAGCCCCGGCTACAGGGCGGGGGATGAAAAACTGTTTTTT
. | 11 | TRBJ2-1 | TRBV6-2/TRBV6-3 | . | CASSALNEQFF | TGTGCCAGCAGTGCCCTTAATGAGCAGTTCTTC
. | 15 | TRBJ1-2 | TRBV27 | TRBD1 | CASSLFPGTGGGYTF | TGTGCCAGCAGTTTATTCCCCGGGACAGGGGGTGGCTACACCTTC
. | 16 | TRBJ1-2 | TRBV7-2 | . | CASSLAGVTADYGYTF | TGTGCCAGCAGCTTAGCGGGAGTCACCGCCGACTATGGCTACACCTTC
. | 18 | TRBJ2-3 | TRBV5-1 | TRBD2 | CASSLYSGGRFSTDTQYF | TGCGCCAGCAGCTTGTATTCGGGCGGGAGATTTAGCACAGATACGCAGTATTTT
. | 15 | TRBJ2-7 | TRBV11-3 | . | CASSLGGVGPYEQYF | TGTGCCAGCAGCTTAGGTGGGGTGGGGCCCTACGAGCAGTACTTC
. | 16 | TRBJ2-2 | TRBV7-2 | . | CASSSRTRGNTGELFF | TGTGCCAGCAGCTCCCGAACCAGGGGGAACACCGGGGAGCTGTTTTTT
. | 15 | TRBJ2-2 | TRBV6-4 | . | CASSPSTGNTGELFF | TGTGCCAGCAGCCCCTCGACAGGAAACACCGGGGAGCTGTTTTTT
. | 16 | TRBJ2-7 | TRBV3-1/TRBV3-2 | TRBD2 | CASSQEGLAGAGGQYF | TGTGCCAGCAGCCAAGAAGGACTAGCGGGAGCCGGAGGGCAGTACTTC
. | 12 | TRBJ1-2 | TRBV6-5 | TRBD1 | CASRTGFYGYTF | TGTGCCAGCAGGACAGGGTTCTATGGCTACACCTTC
. | 12 | TRBJ2-5 | TRBV19 | . | CASQGGRETQYF | TGTGCCAGCCAAGGGGGGAGGGAGACCCAGTACTTC
few | 16 | TRBJ2-6 | TRBV27 | . | CASSLIRGSGANVLTF | TGTGCCAGCAGTTTAATCCGGGGCTCTGGGGCCAACGTCCTGACTTTC
few | 13 | TRBJ1-6 | TRBV5-6 | . | CASSLSGNSPLHF | TGTGCCAGCAGCTTGTCCGGGAACTCACCCCTCCACTTT
. | 14 | TRBJ2-1 | TRBV6-5 | TRBD2 | CASRSGGSSREQFF | TGTGCCAGCAGGTCCGGCGGGAGCAGTAGGGAGCAGTTCTTC
. | 12 | TRBJ2-7 | TRBV19 | . | CASSGPYYEQYF | TGTGCCAGTAGTGGGCCCTACTACGAGCAGTACTTC
. | 12 | TRBJ1-6 | TRBV28 | . | CASSLRGSPLHF | TGTGCCAGCAGTTTGCGGGGATCACCCCTCCACTTT
. | 15 | TRBJ2-7 | TRBV2 | TRBD2 | CASREGLAGFYEQYF | TGTGCCAGCAGGGAGGGACTAGCGGGTTTCTACGAGCAGTACTTC
. | 15 | TRBJ2-2 | TRBV5-4 | . | CASSSGLFSTGELFF | TGTGCCAGCAGCTCGGGACTTTTCTCCACCGGGGAGCTGTTTTTT
. | 14 | TRBJ2-5 | TRBV6-2/TRBV6-3 | . | CASSSQGGAETQYF | TGTGCCAGCAGTTCCCAGGGGGGGGCAGAGACCCAGTACTTC
. | 14 | TRBJ2-7 | TRBV6-6 | TRBD2 | CASSYQGGPYEQYF | TGTGCCAGCAGTTATCAGGGAGGGCCCTACGAGCAGTACTTC
once | 16 | TRBJ2-7 | TRBV5-1 | TRBD2 | CASSSGLAGGYSEQYF | TGCGCCAGCAGCTCCGGACTAGCGGGAGGTTACAGCGAGCAGTACTTC
. | 17 | TRBJ2-3 | TRBV7-2 | TRBD2 | CASSLVPRSGGLDTQYF | TGTGCCAGCAGCTTAGTACCGCGTAGCGGGGGTTTAGATACGCAGTATTTT
once | 16 | TRBJ2-3 | TRBV19 | TRBD2 | CASTPAGLAATDTQYF | TGTGCCAGTACCCCGGCCGGACTAGCGGCTACAGATACGCAGTATTTT
once | 13 | TRBJ2-7 | TRBV18 | . | CASSPNPADEQYF | TGTGCCAGCTCACCGAATCCGGCGGACGAGCAGTACTTC
. | 13 | TRBJ1-6 | TRBV19 | . | CASSIAGNSPLHF | TGTGCCAGTAGTATAGCCGGGAATTCACCCCTCCACTTT
few | 13 | TRBJ1-5 | TRBV6-4 | . | CASSEGLNQPQHF | TGTGCCAGCAGCGAGGGATTAAATCAGCCCCAGCATTTT